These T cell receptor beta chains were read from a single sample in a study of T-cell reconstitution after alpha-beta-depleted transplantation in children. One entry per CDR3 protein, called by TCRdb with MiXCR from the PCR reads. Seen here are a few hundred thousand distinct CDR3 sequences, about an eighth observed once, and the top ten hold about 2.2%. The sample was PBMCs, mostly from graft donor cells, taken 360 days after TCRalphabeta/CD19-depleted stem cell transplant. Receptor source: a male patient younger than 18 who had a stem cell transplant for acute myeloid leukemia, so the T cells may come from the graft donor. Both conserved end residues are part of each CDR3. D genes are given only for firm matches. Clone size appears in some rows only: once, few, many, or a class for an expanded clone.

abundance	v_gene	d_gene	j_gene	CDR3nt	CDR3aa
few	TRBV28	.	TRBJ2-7	TGTGCCAGCAGTTTACGGCGGAGGAGGCCCGACTACGAGCAGTACTTC	CASSLRRRRPDYEQYF
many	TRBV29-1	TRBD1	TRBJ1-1	TGCAGCGTGACTGACAGGGTATACACTGAAGCTTTCTTT	CSVTDRVYTEAFF
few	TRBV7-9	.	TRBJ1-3	TGTGCCAGCAGCCCCGGACGGTTAACTGGAAACACCATATATTTT	CASSPGRLTGNTIYF
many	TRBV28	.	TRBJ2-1	TGTGCCAGCAGTTCCTCGTCCAATGAGCAGTTCTTC	CASSSSSNEQFF
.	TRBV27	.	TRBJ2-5	TGTGCCAGCAGTATCGAGGGAAAGACCCAGTACTTC	CASSIEGKTQYF
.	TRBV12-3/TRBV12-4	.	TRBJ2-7	TGTGCCAGCAGTACCCTAGGAGAAAACGAGCAGTACTTC	CASSTLGENEQYF
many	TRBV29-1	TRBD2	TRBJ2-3	TGCAGCGTTGAGAGCGGGAGTGGGGCAGATACGCAGTATTTT	CSVESGSGADTQYF
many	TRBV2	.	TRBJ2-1	TGTGCCAGCAATAATGGGGCACTTTACAATGAGCAGTTCTTC	CASNNGALYNEQFF
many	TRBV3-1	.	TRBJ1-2	TGTGCCAGCAGCCAAGTATCAAGATATGGCTACACCTTC	CASSQVSRYGYTF
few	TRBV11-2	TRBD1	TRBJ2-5	TGTGCCAGCAGCCCGGCGACAGGGGGACGAGAGACCCAGTACTTC	CASSPATGGRETQYF
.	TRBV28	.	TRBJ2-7	TGTGCCAGCAGACAAACAGGCGGAACCTCCTACGAGCAGTACTTC	CASRQTGGTSYEQYF
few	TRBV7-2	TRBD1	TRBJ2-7	TGTGCCAGCAGCTTATACAGGGGGGTCAACGAGCAGTACTTC	CASSLYRGVNEQYF
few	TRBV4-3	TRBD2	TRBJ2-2	TGCGCCAGCAGCCGAGGTAGCGGGCTCGGGGAGCTGTTTTTT	CASSRGSGLGELFF
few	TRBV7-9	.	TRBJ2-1	TGTGCCAGCAGGTCTATGGGAGATGAGCAGTTCTTC	CASRSMGDEQFF